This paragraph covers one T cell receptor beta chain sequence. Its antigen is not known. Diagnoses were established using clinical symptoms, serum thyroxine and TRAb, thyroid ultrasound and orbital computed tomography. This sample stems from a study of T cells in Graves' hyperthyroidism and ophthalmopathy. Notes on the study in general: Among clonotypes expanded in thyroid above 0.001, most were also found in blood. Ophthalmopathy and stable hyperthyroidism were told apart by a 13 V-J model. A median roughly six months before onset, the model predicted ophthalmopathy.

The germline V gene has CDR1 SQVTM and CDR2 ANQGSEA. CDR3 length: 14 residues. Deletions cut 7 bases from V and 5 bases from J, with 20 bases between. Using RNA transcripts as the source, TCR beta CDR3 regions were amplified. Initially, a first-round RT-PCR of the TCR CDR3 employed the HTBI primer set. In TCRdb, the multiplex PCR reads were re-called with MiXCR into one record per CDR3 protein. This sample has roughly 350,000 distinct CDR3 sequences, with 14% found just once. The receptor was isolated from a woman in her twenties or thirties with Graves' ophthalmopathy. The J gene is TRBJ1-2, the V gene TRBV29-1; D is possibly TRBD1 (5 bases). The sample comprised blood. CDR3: CSAETGPPTYGYTF. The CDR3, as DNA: TGCAGCGCAGAAACAGGTCCGCCAACGTATGGCTACACCTTC.